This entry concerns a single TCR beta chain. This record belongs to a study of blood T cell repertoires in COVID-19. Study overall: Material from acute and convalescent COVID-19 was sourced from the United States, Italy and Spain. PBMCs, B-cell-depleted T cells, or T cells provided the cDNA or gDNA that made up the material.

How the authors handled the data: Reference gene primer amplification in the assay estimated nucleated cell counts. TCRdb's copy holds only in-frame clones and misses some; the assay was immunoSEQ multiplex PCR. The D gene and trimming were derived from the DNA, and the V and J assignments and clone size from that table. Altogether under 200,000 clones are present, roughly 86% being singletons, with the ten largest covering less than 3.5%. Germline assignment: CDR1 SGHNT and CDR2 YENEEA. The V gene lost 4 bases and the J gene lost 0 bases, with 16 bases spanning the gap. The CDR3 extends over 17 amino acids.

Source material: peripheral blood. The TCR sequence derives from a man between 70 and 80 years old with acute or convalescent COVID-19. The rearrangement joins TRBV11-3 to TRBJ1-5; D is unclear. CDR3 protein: CASSCQTINYSNQPQHF. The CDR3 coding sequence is TGTGCCAGCAGCTGCCAGACTATAAATTATAGCAATCAGCCCCAGCATTTT.